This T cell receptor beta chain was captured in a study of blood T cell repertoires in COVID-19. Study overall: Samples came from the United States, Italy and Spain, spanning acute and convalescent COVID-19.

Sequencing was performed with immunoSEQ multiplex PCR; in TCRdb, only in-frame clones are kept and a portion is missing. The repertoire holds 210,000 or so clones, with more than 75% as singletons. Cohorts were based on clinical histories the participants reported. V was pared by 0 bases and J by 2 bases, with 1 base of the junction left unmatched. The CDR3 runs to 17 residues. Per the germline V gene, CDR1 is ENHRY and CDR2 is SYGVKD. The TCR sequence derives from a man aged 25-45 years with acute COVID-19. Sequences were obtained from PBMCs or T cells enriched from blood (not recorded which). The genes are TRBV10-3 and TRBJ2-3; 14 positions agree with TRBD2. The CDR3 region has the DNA TGTGCCATCAGTGAGTCGACTAGCGGGGGGGCCACAGATACGCAGTATTTT. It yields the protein CAISESTSGGATDTQYF.